Following are 21 T cell receptor beta chains from one sample sequenced in a study of blood T cell repertoires in COVID-19. Generated by immunoSEQ multiplex PCR, the TCRdb table keeps only in-frame clones and is missing some. The sample records some 180,000 clones, 70% to 90% being singletons. Sequenced sample: peripheral blood. Every receptor here comes from a man in his forties or fifties with COVID-19, enrolled during active disease.

This chain uses TRBV5-1 with TRBJ2-1; 9 positions agree with TRBD2. The CDR3 sequence is 15 residues long. CDR1 SGHRS and CDR2 YFSETQ come from the germline V gene. The trim removed 1 base at V and 4 bases at J, leaving 3 bases unmatched. The CDR3 protein is CASSLPREGYNEQFF. Here the CDR3 DNA reads TGCGCCAGCAGCTTGCCGCGGGAGGGGTACAATGAGCAGTTCTTC.

This chain links TRBV24-1 with TRBJ2-1; D is perhaps TRBD2 (5 bases). Trimming stripped 3 bases from V and 1 base from J, with 9 bases between. The CDR3 is 15 residues long. Germline CDR1 and CDR2: KGHDR and SFDVKD. The CDR3 sequence: CATSDQDWSYNEQFF. The CDR3 DNA is TGTGCCACCAGTGATCAGGACTGGTCCTACAATGAGCAGTTCTTC.

CDR3 sequence (DNA): TGTGCCAGTAGTATAGATCTATCCAGGATCTACTACAATGAGCAGTTCTTC. This encodes CASSIDLSRIYYNEQFF. V and J are TRBV19 and TRBJ2-1; no clear D gene. There are 17 residues in the CDR3. The germline gives CDR1 LNHDA, CDR2 SQIVND (reference sequence). Deletions cut 0 bases from V and 3 bases from J, with 15 bases between.

The rearrangement links TRBV5-1 to TRBJ1-6, with 11 nucleotides matching TRBD1. The ends lost 5 bases at V and 13 bases at J; junction bases unmatched: 8. CDR3 length: 14 amino acids. Germline CDR1 reads SGHRS; CDR2 reads YFSETQ. The CDR3 DNA is TGCGCCAGCAGGGAAGCGGGACAGGGGGTTCCCCTCCACTTT. It is translated as CASREAGQGVPLHF.

The J gene is TRBJ1-3, the V gene TRBV6-5; a weak D match, TRBD1 (6 bases). This CDR3 is 15 amino acids long. Per germline, CDR1 MNHEY and CDR2 SVGAGI. V lost 6 bases to trimming and J lost 0 bases, with 12 bases between them. In DNA, the CDR3 is TGTGCCAGCAGCCCGGGACACCTCTCTGGAAACACCATATATTTT. Protein sequence: CASSPGHLSGNTIYF.

This clone has just a few counts. The chain is built from TRBV4-3 and TRBJ2-7, with a tentative D call TRBD2 (6 bases). V dropped 4 bases and J dropped 2 bases, with 12 bases sitting between them. CDR1 LGHNA and CDR2 YSLEER come from the germline V gene. There are 14 residues in the CDR3. The chain's CDR3 is CASSPGGGTYEQYF. The CDR3 region has the DNA TGCGCCAGCAGCCCCGGCGGAGGGACCTACGAGCAGTACTTC.

This rearrangement joins TRBV5-6 to TRBJ2-3; a possible D gene is TRBD1 (7 bases). This CDR3 contains 15 residues. Trimming took 4 bases from V and 0 from J, leaving 12 bases between them. Per the germline V gene, CDR1 is SGHDT and CDR2 is YYEEEE. Here the CDR3 DNA reads TGTGCCAGCAGCCCAGGGGGGCCAAGCACAGATACGCAGTATTTT. Its protein product is CASSPGGPSTDTQYF. The full variable domain, its missing parts supplied by reference TRBV5-6 and TRBJ2-3, is DAGVTQSPTHLIKTRGQQVTLRCSPKSGHDTVSWYQQALGQGPQFIFQYYEEEERQRGNFPDRFSGHQFPNYSSELNVNALLLGDSALYLCASSPGGPSTDTQYFGPGTRLTVL.

This chain links TRBV28 with TRBJ1-1; D is perhaps TRBD1 (5 bases). This CDR3 is built from 14 residues. V was shortened by 6 bases and J by 4 bases, with 15 bases between the two germline ends. The germline gives CDR1 MDHEN, CDR2 SYDVKM. CDR3: CASRHQGVLTEAFF. CDR3 DNA sequence: TGTGCCAGCAGGCATCAGGGTGTTCTCACTGAAGCTTTCTTT.

The chain recombines TRBV10-3 with TRBJ2-7, with 16 bases aligning to TRBD2. The CDR3 is 16 residues long. Per germline, CDR1 ENHRY and CDR2 SYGVKD. V trimming: 7 bases; J trimming: 3 bases; junction bases outside the gene matches: 6. CDR3 bases: TGTGCCATCAAAGGGACTAGCGGGAGGGGTGGCTACGAGCAGTACTTC. The encoded protein is CAIKGTSGRGGYEQYF.

This clone has only a few counts. The chain joins TRBV7-9 to TRBJ2-3; D remains ambiguous. CDR3 length: 14 amino acids. Germline CDR1 reads SEHNR; CDR2 reads FQNEAQ (reference sequence). The V end lost 2 bases, the J end lost 4 bases, and 10 bases lay between the germline ends. The CDR3 loop is CASSLSSPPDTQYF. The CDR3 DNA sequence: TGTGCCAGCAGCTTATCAAGCCCCCCAGATACGCAGTATTTT.

This chain joins TRBV5-8 and TRBJ2-3, with TRBD1 matching 10 bases. Per germline, CDR1 SGHTS and CDR2 YDEGEE. J lost 6 bases, V lost 0 bases, and 1 base had no gene match. The CDR3 consists of 14 residues. In nucleotides, the CDR3 is TGTGCCAGCAGCTTGGGACAGGGGGCTGATACGCAGTATTTT. Amino acid sequence: CASSLGQGADTQYF.

The V gene is TRBV5-1, the J gene TRBJ2-3; TRBD2 aligns across 11 bases. The V gene's germline CDR1 is SGHRS and CDR2 YFSETQ. The CDR3 contains 16 residues. After removal of 4 bases from V and 4 bases from J, the junction contained 8 bases not matched to a gene. CDR3: CASSNLLAGVPDTQYF. The DNA for the CDR3 is TGCGCCAGCAGCAACCTACTAGCGGGAGTCCCAGATACGCAGTATTTT.

The CDR3 region has the DNA TGTGCCAGCAGTTACACTGGGACAGGGAATGGCTACACCTTC. Translating it yields CASSYTGTGNGYTF. This chain uses TRBV6-6 with TRBJ1-2; 9 bases match TRBD1. The CDR3 extends over 14 amino acids. Germline assignment: CDR1 MNHNY and CDR2 SVGAGI (reference sequence). The junction had 4 bases not matched to a gene; V was cut back by 2 bases and J by 6 bases.

The V and J genes are TRBV7-3 and TRBJ2-2; 8 bases are shared with TRBD2. With 10 bases clipped from V and 0 bases from J, the junction kept 4 bases outside the gene matches. From germline, CDR1 is SGHTA and CDR2 FQGTGA. CDR3 length equals 14 residues. The CDR3 nucleotides are TGTGCCACCCGGACTAGCTCGAACACCGGGGAGCTGTTTTTT. It specifies CATRTSSNTGELFF.

The gene calls are TRBV28 and TRBJ2-2; a possible D gene is TRBD1 (5 bases). Germline V gene sequence: CDR1 MDHEN, CDR2 SYDVKM. The V and J ends lost 2 bases and 0 bases respectively, with 7 bases between them. This CDR3 is built from 15 residues. The DNA for the CDR3 is TGTGCCAGCAGTTTAGGGGCAGCGAACACCGGGGAGCTGTTTTTT. It translates to CASSLGAANTGELFF.

The chain employs TRBV2 and TRBJ1-2; D might be TRBD1 (5 bases). The CDR3 extends over 14 amino acids. V lost 3 bases and J 4 bases, leaving 12 bases between the germline ends. Germline values: CDR1 SNHLY, CDR2 FYNNEI. The CDR3 region has the DNA TGTGCCAGCAGTGACGGTACAGGCATCTATGGCTACACCTTC. It translates to CASSDGTGIYGYTF. The full variable domain, rest sourced from reference TRBV2 and TRBJ1-2, is EPEVTQTPSHQVTQMGQEVILRCVPISNHLYFYWYRQILGQKVEFLVSFYNNEISEKSEIFDDQFSVERPDGSNFTLKIRSTKLEDSAMYFCASSDGTGIYGYTFGSGTRLTVV.

This sequence joins TRBV4-3 and TRBJ2-2; possible D gene TRBD2, 6 bases. Trimming left V 3 bases short and J 1 base short, with 12 bases between. The CDR3 covers 16 residues. Germline values: CDR1 LGHNA, CDR2 YSLEER. CDR3 in amino acids: CASSHSSEWNTGELFF. The DNA of the CDR3 is TGCGCCAGCAGCCATTCTAGCGAATGGAACACCGGGGAGCTGTTTTTT.

The chain couples TRBV6-6 to TRBJ1-2; no firm D call. The germline V and J ends were trimmed by 2 bases and 4 bases, with 11 bases remaining between them. CDR3 length: 14 residues. In germline, CDR1 is MNHNY, CDR2 SVGAGI (reference sequence). The CDR3 sequence: CASSYQPEAYGYTF. The CDR3 DNA reads TGTGCCAGCAGTTACCAGCCCGAGGCCTATGGCTACACCTTC.

J is TRBJ1-3 and V is TRBV6-5; D is ambiguous. Per germline, CDR1 MNHEY and CDR2 SVGAGI. This CDR3 region has 13 residues. The ends were cut back, 6 bases at V and 8 bases at J, with 14 bases in the middle. CDR3 in DNA: TGTGCCAGCAGATCTGAGGGAGGTGACACCATATATTTT. It specifies CASRSEGGDTIYF.

The rearrangement links TRBV7-9 to TRBJ2-1; TRBD2 aligns across 12 bases. The CDR3 spans 14 residues. V was clipped by 8 bases and J by 8 bases; unmatched bases: 7. Germline CDR1 is SEHNR and CDR2 is FQNEAQ (reference sequence). The CDR3 nucleotides are TGTGCCAGCCCGACTAGCGGGAGAGTCGATGAGCAGTTCTTC. It yields the protein CASPTSGRVDEQFF.

The chain links TRBV2 to TRBJ1-1, with 7 bases matching TRBD1. After removal of 1 base from V and 1 base from J, the junction contained 3 bases not matched to a gene. Germline V gives CDR1 SNHLY, CDR2 FYNNEI. This CDR3 comprises 15 residues. CDR3 DNA sequence: TGTGCCAGCAGTGAAGGCGCAGGGGGGAACACTGAAGCTTTCTTT. Its translation is CASSEGAGGNTEAFF.